This T cell receptor (beta chain) came from a study of human T cells and chemical hapten exposure (dated by TCRdb to about 2021). A note on the overall study: For sensitization, 2% DPC in acetone was applied to a roughly 2 cm by roughly 2 cm area of upper inner arm skin. Peripheral blood TCR repertoire changes were tracked in vivo in alopecia patients during primary and secondary sensitization to the hapten diphenylcyclopropenone (DPC). Patients additionally received weekly therapeutic DPC doses to the scalp throughout the approximately 25-week study period. The libraries were sequenced as a pool, and the TCR yield per sample differed mostly because of small variations in library volumes within the pool. Patch testing was performed on the upper back with Finn chambers containing 0.01% DPC, and the patch tests were scored after 6 days according to International Contact Dermatitis Research Group standards. Roughly 30 alopecia patients gave blood for TCR sequencing at one to four time points (pre-sensitization, 2, 6 and 24 weeks). Blood was sampled from patients pre-sensitization (week 0) and at 2, 6 and about 24 weeks after DPC sensitization. The patient cohort, mostly female, included alopecia areata with under or over 50% scalp involvement, alopecia totalis and alopecia universalis. For every blood RNA sample, sequencing covered both the TCR alpha and TCR beta chains.

According to the germline V gene, CDR1 reads SGHDN and CDR2 reads FVKESK. Relative to germline, V is missing 3 bases and J is missing 1 base, with 8 bases of the junction outside any gene match. The CDR3 holds 17 amino acids from the cysteine to the phenylalanine. CDR3 DNA only is kept here, 51 bases in frame from base 1. With regard to this clonotype: The specificity of this receptor is unknown. Base quality data are lacking; no much larger clone is found one base away.

The library was built by means of RACE. TCRdb names NextSeq 500 as the instrument used. During library preparation, unique molecular identifiers were attached to individual cDNA molecules so that TCRs could be counted quantitatively and reproducibly. On the study's bioinformatics: A median of around 100,000 TCRs per sample was observed, with a range of 23,224 to 690,600. The Decombinator software suite was used to annotate the V, J and CDR3 of the TCR reads. Every sample was subsampled to the same number of TCRs (28,000) for the PS versus PT1 abundance plots. Expanded TCRs were defined as absent before sensitization and observed at least eight times at the 2-week time point. The public sequencing data were trimmed at Q25 with fastp and processed into clonotypes with MiXCR by TCRdb, which kept only in-frame beta chains. CDR3 protein duplicates are merged, each entry listing the most common genes and DNA. The V and J calls and clone size come from TCRdb's table, not from the authors' own analysis. This sample gives about 52,000 distinct CDR3 sequences in total; 9.5% to 10% of them show up just once. The biggest ten clones account for roughly a tenth of the sample.

What the study reported, not specific to this receptor: Expanded TCRs formed significantly more large CDR3 similarity clusters than pre-sensitization or healthy control sets, consistent with antigen-driven responses. After repeated subsampling, changes were observed in the strength of the expansion versus patch-test correlation and in the threshold at which the correlation became significant. No change with DPC sensitization was found in the number of TCRs above 1 in 1000 frequency, and no evidence of global repertoire structure alterations was found. Alopecia, a presumed autoimmune disease, was present in all patients, so the immune response of the patients might differ from that of healthy individuals. Patch test score was positively correlated with the number of PT1 expanded TCRs, with significance at thresholds 8, 16 and 32 but not at 4.

The time point label here, explained by the study, means: pre-sensitization, week 0. This specimen's treatment or condition label, interpreted: therapeutic diphenylcyclopropenone sensitization with weekly scalp DPC. Total RNA was extracted from unfractionated whole blood that had been collected in Tempus Blood RNA tubes. At every patch-test visit, the blood draw took place before the patch test was put on. To be eligible, patients had to be aged 18 to 70, diagnosed with alopecia and judged suitable for DPC therapy, while pregnant patients were excluded. Recombination linked TRBV14 to TRBJ2-4; 8 middle bases align to TRBD1. The sequencing here drew on whole blood, taken in connection with sensitization to the hapten diphenylcyclopropenone (DPC). This receptor was taken from a woman in her 30s with alopecia areata. Some clones in this sample may be carry-over from other donors' samples. The nucleotides are TGTGCCAGCAGCCAGGGACAGGCCCCTGAGGCCAAAAACATTCAGTACTTC. Translated, this is CASSQGQAPEAKNIQYF.